This T cell receptor (beta chain) was identified during a study of beta chain features in type 1 diabetes. The investigators reverse transcribed all of the isolated RNA, so they sequenced expressed TCRB transcripts. TCRdb's table, derived via immunoSEQ multiplex PCR, lists solely in-frame clones and lacks some. The data hold under 950,000 clones, with under 20% observed a single time. CD45RO/CCR7/CD25/CD127/CD95/CD27 staining was used to isolate CD4+ naive, central memory, regulatory and stem cell-like memory cells by sorting. This clone was recorded a few times. Sample: naive CD4+ T cells from blood. The receptor was isolated from a woman under 30 in good health.

CDR3 coding DNA: TGTGCCAGCAGCACTCCCATCAGGGGAGGGTCTGGGGCCAACGTCCTGACTTTC. The encoded protein is CASSTPIRGGSGANVLTF. The V gene is TRBV9, the J gene TRBJ2-6; D is possibly TRBD2 (7 bases). The ends were cut back, 4 bases at V and 1 base at J, with 18 bases in the middle. Germline-derived CDR1 and CDR2 are SGDLS and YYNGEE. The CDR3 contains 18 residues.